Listed below are T cell receptor beta chains from one sample, sequenced in a study of identical twins. TCRdb redid the calling of the 5' RACE reads with MiXCR, one entry per CDR3 protein. Here the sample spans about 520,000 distinct CDR3 sequences, 20% to 25% being singletons. These sequences were also reported in another study, on T cells expressing NK-cell markers.

Material for sequencing was CD4+ T cells sorted from blood. Receptors originate from a young woman in good health. Both conserved end residues are part of each CDR3. A D gene is named only where the DNA matches it firmly. Rows give clone size only sometimes, using once, few, many, or a class for an expanded clone.

d_gene: -; j_gene: TRBJ2-7; abundance: -; v_gene: TRBV20-1; CDR3aa: CSARAGGPYEQYF; CDR3nt: TGCAGTGCTAGAGCGGGGGGCCCCTACGAGCAGTACTTC
d_gene: -; j_gene: TRBJ2-1; abundance: few; v_gene: TRBV4-3; CDR3aa: CASSQEGGIFYNEQFF; CDR3nt: TGCGCCAGCAGCCAAGAAGGCGGGATTTTTTACAATGAGCAGTTCTTC
d_gene: TRBD2; j_gene: TRBJ2-1; abundance: -; v_gene: TRBV10-2; CDR3aa: CASGGPGLGSYNEQFF; CDR3nt: TGCGCCAGCGGGGGGCCGGGACTAGGCTCCTACAATGAGCAGTTCTTC
d_gene: TRBD1; j_gene: TRBJ2-7; abundance: -; v_gene: TRBV12-3/TRBV12-4; CDR3aa: CASSIGQGNYEQYF; CDR3nt: TGTGCCAGCAGTATAGGACAGGGGAACTACGAGCAGTACTTC
d_gene: -; j_gene: TRBJ2-1; abundance: few; v_gene: TRBV12-3/TRBV12-4; CDR3aa: CASRLSHQDNEQFF; CDR3nt: TGTGCCAGCAGGCTGTCTCATCAGGACAATGAGCAGTTCTTC
d_gene: TRBD1; j_gene: TRBJ2-5; abundance: -; v_gene: TRBV20-1; CDR3aa: CGARDSSTGEGTQYF; CDR3nt: TGCGGTGCTAGAGATAGTTCGACAGGGGAAGGGACCCAGTACTTC
d_gene: -; j_gene: TRBJ2-3; abundance: -; v_gene: TRBV5-1; CDR3aa: CASSSPLGTTDTQYF; CDR3nt: TGCGCCAGCAGCTCTCCACTAGGGACCACAGATACGCAGTATTTT
d_gene: TRBD1; j_gene: TRBJ2-7; abundance: -; v_gene: TRBV27; CDR3aa: CASSLSETGIEQYF; CDR3nt: TGTGCCAGCAGTTTATCGGAGACAGGGATCGAGCAGTACTTC
d_gene: TRBD1; j_gene: TRBJ2-1; abundance: few; v_gene: TRBV20-1; CDR3aa: CSARSGTAYNEQFF; CDR3nt: TGCAGTGCTAGATCCGGGACAGCCTACAATGAGCAGTTCTTC
d_gene: -; j_gene: TRBJ2-1; abundance: -; v_gene: TRBV28; CDR3aa: CASSPQVSSYNEQFF; CDR3nt: TGTGCCAGCAGTCCTCAGGTCTCCTCCTACAATGAGCAGTTCTTC
d_gene: TRBD2; j_gene: TRBJ2-2; abundance: -; v_gene: TRBV7-7; CDR3aa: CASSLAGSGTGELFF; CDR3nt: TGTGCTAGCAGCTTAGCGGGGAGCGGTACCGGGGAGCTGTTTTTT
d_gene: TRBD2; j_gene: TRBJ2-2; abundance: many; v_gene: TRBV20-1; CDR3aa: CSATLAGVGKLFF; CDR3nt: TGCAGTGCTACTCTAGCGGGAGTAGGAAAGCTGTTTTTT
d_gene: -; j_gene: TRBJ1-2; abundance: -; v_gene: TRBV27; CDR3aa: CASPLGLSEKLGRIHGYTF; CDR3nt: TGTGCCAGCCCTTTGGGACTCAGCGAAAAATTAGGCAGAATACATGGCTACACCTTC
d_gene: -; j_gene: TRBJ2-2; abundance: -; v_gene: TRBV5-6; CDR3aa: CASSLDWGNTGELFF; CDR3nt: TGTGCCAGCAGCTTGGATTGGGGGAACACCGGGGAGCTGTTTTTT
d_gene: -; j_gene: TRBJ1-6; abundance: few; v_gene: TRBV7-8; CDR3aa: CASSSHRDSPLHF; CDR3nt: TGTGCCAGCAGTTCCCACAGGGACTCACCCCTCCACTTT
d_gene: TRBD2; j_gene: TRBJ2-5; abundance: -; v_gene: TRBV6-1; CDR3aa: CASSVRSGSETQYF; CDR3nt: TGTGCCAGCAGTGTTCGTAGCGGGAGTGAGACCCAGTACTTC
d_gene: -; j_gene: TRBJ2-3; abundance: -; v_gene: TRBV9; CDR3aa: CASSEAGRVSDTQYF; CDR3nt: TGTGCCAGCAGCGAGGCGGGACGAGTGTCAGATACGCAGTATTTT
d_gene: TRBD2; j_gene: TRBJ2-1; abundance: -; v_gene: TRBV7-6; CDR3aa: CASSRIRGRAMLYEQFF; CDR3nt: TGTGCCAGCAGCCGAATCCGCGGGAGGGCCATGCTGTATGAGCAGTTCTTC